The source of this TCR beta chain is a study of a mutant IDH1 vaccine in newly diagnosed glioma. CDR1 is KGHSH, CDR2 LQKENI, per germline. Trimming pared 6 bases from V and 12 bases from J, leaving 9 bases between. The CDR3 extends over 10 amino acids. Specified time point: baseline, week 1 (first vaccination visit). The treatment here: pre-vaccination baseline after standard-of-care therapy. TCRdb keeps only in-frame clones here, not all; method: immunoSEQ multiplex PCR. The sample has around 92,000 clones; approximately 90% are singletons. The TCR originated in a woman between 45 and 60 years old with glioma. This chain connects TRBV18 to TRBJ1-3; D gene uncertain. The sample was PBMCs, taken from a glioma patient treated with radiotherapy, temozolomide or both. The CDR3: CASSGENIYF. CDR3 sequence (DNA): TGTGCCAGCTCCGGTGAGAACATATATTTT.